Listed here are 14 T cell receptor beta chains from one sample, sequenced in a study of cytomegalovirus exposure and HLA in healthy donors. The PCR contained 60 Vbeta and 13 Jbeta primers. Measured with immunoSEQ multiplex PCR; TCRdb has only the in-frame clones, and not every one. This repertoire shows roughly 170,000 clones, roughly 82% found once; its top ten account for around 1.2%. Input material: PBMCs. The receptor set was obtained from a girl aged 2-10 years in good health and CMV-seropositive.

The rearrangement links TRBV27 to TRBJ1-2, with 9 bases lining up with TRBD1. Trimming at V came to 5 bases and at J to 6 bases, leaving 16 bases not matched to a gene. The CDR3 has 17 residues. CDR1 is MNHEY, CDR2 SMNVEV, per germline (reference sequence). The CDR3 sequence is CASSKNRDRDYYNGYTF. Written as DNA, the CDR3 is TGTGCCAGCAGTAAAAACCGGGACAGGGATTACTATAATGGCTACACCTTC.

The rearrangement joins TRBV11-3 to TRBJ2-1; 9 nucleotides align to TRBD2. The germline V gene has CDR1 SGHNT and CDR2 YENEEA. The junction had 4 bases not matched to a gene; V was cut back by 1 base and J by 0 bases. This CDR3 is built from 17 residues. CDR3 DNA: TGTGCCAGCAGCTTAGGGCTAGCGGGAACCTCCTACAATGAGCAGTTCTTC. Protein: CASSLGLAGTSYNEQFF.

The rearrangement links TRBV28 to TRBJ2-1; 11 bases are a match to TRBD2. The germline CDR1 and CDR2 sequences are MDHEN and SYDVKM. Unmatched junction bases numbered 9, after V lost 7 bases and J lost 4 bases. The CDR3 consists of 16 residues. This CDR3 is CASMGLAASFYNEQFF. In DNA, the CDR3 is TGTGCCAGCATGGGACTAGCGGCAAGTTTTTACAATGAGCAGTTCTTC. Supplemented by reference TRBV28 and TRBJ2-1, the full variable domain reads DVKVTQSSRYLVKRTGEKVFLECVQDMDHENMFWYRQDPGLGLRLIYFSYDVKMKEKGDIPEGYSVSREKKERFSLILESASTNQTSMYLCASMGLAASFYNEQFFGPGTRLTVL.

The chain couples TRBV19 to TRBJ1-1; 8 nucleotides match TRBD1. This CDR3 is 17 amino acids long. Trimming took 7 bases from V and 1 from J; bases not matched to a gene: 14. Germline V gives CDR1 LNHDA, CDR2 SQIVND (reference sequence). CDR3 nucleotides: TGTGCCAGTATTCCCTGGACAGGGACAAGTCGGAACACTGAAGCTTTCTTT. It yields the protein CASIPWTGTSRNTEAFF.

This clone was recorded only once. The genes are TRBV27 and TRBJ2-3, with a possible D match to TRBD1 (5 bases). This CDR3 contains 14 residues. Trimming took off 5 bases at V and 1 base at J, with 10 bases between the two ends. Germline V gene lookup returns CDR1 MNHEY and CDR2 SMNVEV (reference sequence). DNA of the CDR3: TGTGCCAGCAGTCCGGAGACAGGCACAGATACGCAGTATTTT. It encodes CASSPETGTDTQYF.

The rearrangement joins TRBV11-3 to TRBJ1-5; a possible D gene is TRBD1 (6 bases). The V end lost 4 bases, the J end lost 6 bases, and 10 bases lay between the germline ends. Germline V gene sequence: CDR1 SGHNT, CDR2 YENEEA. The CDR3 is 13 amino acids. CDR3 DNA: TGTGCCAGCAGCTCGGGGGGCTCTCAGCCCCAGCATTTT. It is translated as CASSSGGSQPQHF.

This rearrangement joins TRBV7-3 to TRBJ2-5; no clear D. Germline CDR1 SGHTA, CDR2 FQGTGA. This CDR3 region has 14 residues. V was shortened by 0 bases and J by 4 bases, with 9 bases between the two germline ends. In DNA form, the CDR3 reads TGTGCCAGCAGCTTAACGGGTCCTAGAGAGACCCAGTACTTC. Its translation is CASSLTGPRETQYF.

This clone was observed a single time. The chain recombines TRBV7-8 with TRBJ1-5; no definite D call. CDR1 and CDR2 from the germline V gene are SGHVS and FQNEAQ. The CDR3 is made up of 17 amino acids. V was pared by 1 base and J by 2 bases, with 15 bases between. The CDR3 sequence is CASSLVWGAEGNQPQHF. The DNA of the CDR3 is TGTGCCAGCAGCTTAGTTTGGGGAGCGGAGGGCAATCAGCCCCAGCATTTT.

The CDR3 loop reads CASSQDRDRVWGEAFF. The CDR3 coding sequence is TGCGCCAGCAGCCAAGATCGTGACAGGGTGTGGGGTGAAGCTTTCTTT. The J gene is TRBJ1-1, the V gene TRBV4-1; 7 bases agree with TRBD1. J lost 7 bases, V lost 0 bases, and 11 bases had no gene match. CDR3 length equals 16 residues. Germline-derived CDR1 and CDR2 are MGHRA and YSYEKL.

V and J are TRBV5-1 and TRBJ1-1; D remains ambiguous. The ends were cut back, 0 bases at V and 3 bases at J, with 6 bases in the middle. The germline CDR1 and CDR2 sequences are SGHRS and YFSETQ. This CDR3 spans 13 amino acids. CDR3 residues: CASSLVGDTEAFF. The CDR3 DNA sequence: TGCGCCAGCAGCTTGGTCGGGGACACTGAAGCTTTCTTT.

The chain is built from TRBV18 and TRBJ2-1, with D possibly matching TRBD2 (6 bases). V shed 3 bases and J shed 10 bases, with 10 bases lying between them. Germline V lookup: CDR1 KGHSH, CDR2 LQKENI. The CDR3 runs to 12 residues. CDR3 sequence: CASSPEGTEQFF. CDR3 in DNA: TGTGCCAGCTCACCGGAGGGGACGGAGCAGTTCTTC.

The chain has TRBV6-6 and TRBJ2-1, with 14 bases lining up with TRBD2. The CDR3 runs to 14 residues. The V and J ends lost 5 bases and 9 bases, in that order; junction bases with no gene match: 3. Germline V lookup: CDR1 MNHNY, CDR2 SVGAGI (reference sequence). The CDR3 DNA follows: TGTGCCAGCAGTGGACTAGCGGGGGGAGGTGAGCAGTTCTTC. Protein sequence: CASSGLAGGGEQFF.

The rearrangement joins TRBV2 to TRBJ1-2, with D perhaps TRBD1 (5 bases). CDR1 and CDR2 from the germline V gene are SNHLY and FYNNEI. The CDR3 runs to 13 residues. V was pared by 2 bases and J by 8 bases, with 12 bases between. The CDR3: CASSESGEEGYTF. Written as DNA, the CDR3 is TGTGCCAGCAGTGAATCGGGGGAGGAGGGCTACACCTTC.

CDR3 in DNA: TGTGCCAGCAGCCCCGGCGGAGGGGGCGCCAGCACCGGGGAGCTGTTTTTT. The encoded protein is CASSPGGGGASTGELFF. The V gene is TRBV2, the J gene TRBJ2-2, with a possible D match to TRBD1 (7 bases). There are 17 residues in the CDR3. Per germline, CDR1 SNHLY and CDR2 FYNNEI. V was pared by 6 bases and J by 4 bases, with 21 bases between.